This TCR beta chain was retrieved from a study of beta chain features in type 1 diabetes. The study's findings and limits: For Type 1 diabetes patients, all four CD4+ subsets carried TCRB CDR3s that were moderately but significantly shorter.

Purity of each sorted population was above 98%. The CDR3 has 13 residues. The junction had 9 bases not matched to a gene; V was cut back by 8 bases and J by 7 bases. Germline V gives CDR1 MDHEN, CDR2 SYDVKM. The investigators reverse transcribed all of the isolated RNA, so they sequenced expressed TCRB transcripts. Data came from immunoSEQ multiplex PCR; TCRdb stores just in-frame clones and leaves some out. The repertoire holds 150,000 to 200,000 clones, 8% to 8.5% seen once, with around 0.5% in the top ten. This clone was found a few times. What it binds is unknown. The clonotype was recovered from a woman aged 18-35 years with type 1 diabetes. The rearrangement uses TRBV28 and TRBJ2-7; TRBD1 agrees at 9 bases. Sequenced material: central memory CD4+ T cells from blood. The CDR3 is CASSRGTGYEQYF. For the CDR3, the DNA is TGTGCCAGCTCTCGCGGGACAGGGTATGAGCAGTACTTC.